Sequencing of this TCR beta chain was carried out in a study of shared T cell receptors in the human thymus. Using immunoSEQ multiplex PCR, the repertoire was profiled, and TCRdb retains in-frame clones only, with some absent. This sample has about 660,000 clones, with around 87% found just once. This CDR3 spans 15 amino acids. In germline, CDR1 is SGHDT, CDR2 YYEEEE. J gave up 2 bases and V 5 bases, and 8 bases lay outside the gene matches. These same records also appear under a second study, on human thymus T cells. Per that study: During corrective heart surgery, resections were taken, and the thymus tissue came from them. Usage of V and J genes appeared biased in thymic and blood repertoires.

The TCR originated in a boy under two years old with a congenital heart defect. The genes are TRBV5-6 and TRBJ2-7; 9 nucleotides align to TRBD1. Sequenced: thymocytes. The CDR3 spells CASRSRDRETYEQYF. The CDR3 DNA follows: TGTGCCAGCAGGAGCCGGGACAGGGAAACCTACGAGCAGTACTTC.